The following is a T cell receptor beta chain sequence with its context. Its cognate antigen is unknown. Time point specified: week 47, end of study. Vaccination used 300 ug of mutant IDH1 20-mer peptide per dose, with topical imiquimod. This CDR3 is built from 14 residues. Germline V gene sequence: CDR1 SGHKS, CDR2 YYEKEE (reference sequence). Deletions cut 3 bases from V and 1 base from J, with 8 bases between. This specimen comes from a study of a mutant IDH1 vaccine in newly diagnosed glioma. Using immunoSEQ multiplex PCR, the repertoire was profiled, and TCRdb retains in-frame clones only, with some absent. The sample records tens of thousands of clones, around nine tenths being singletons.

The gene calls are TRBV5-5 and TRBJ1-5, with D possibly matching TRBD1 (5 bases). This clonotype originated in a man in his forties or fifties with glioma. The source material was PBMCs, sampled from a glioma patient whose treatment included an IDH1 peptide vaccine. CDR3 coding DNA: TGTGCCAGCAGCTCCTGGGGGAGCAATCAGCCCCAGCATTTT. This translates into CASSSWGSNQPQHF.